One and the same sample provided the 3 T cell receptor beta chains below, sequenced in a study of shared T cell receptors in the human thymus. TCRdb's table, derived via immunoSEQ multiplex PCR, lists solely in-frame clones and lacks some. This sample has roughly 700,000 clones, with 85% to 90% found just once. This sample was also put to use in a study of human thymus T cells.

Sequenced material: thymocytes. Receptors originate from a boy in the first two years of life with a congenital heart defect.

The rearrangement joins TRBV6-1 to TRBJ2-3; TRBD2 matches 11 bases. CDR3 length: 16 amino acids. The germline V gene encodes CDR1 MNHNS and CDR2 SASEGT. The trim removed 3 bases at V and 8 bases at J, leaving 10 bases unmatched. Written as DNA, the CDR3 is TGTGCCAGCAGTGATTATGAGTCTAGCGGGAGGAGTACGCAGTATTTT. Translating it yields CASSDYESSGRSTQYF.

The CDR3 reads CASSQVQGGYGYTF. For the CDR3, the DNA is TGTGCCAGCAGCCAAGTACAGGGTGGCTATGGCTACACCTTC. This chain connects TRBV4-2 to TRBJ1-2, with TRBD1 as a possible D gene (6 bases). Deletions cut 1 base from V and 4 bases from J, with 10 bases between. This CDR3 is built from 14 residues. Germline lookup yields CDR1 LGHNA and CDR2 YNFKEQ.

The CDR3 protein is CASSPPVTDDSPYEQYF. The CDR3 bases are TGTGCCAGCAGTCCACCGGTGACAGATGATAGTCCCTACGAGCAGTACTTC. V usage is TRBV28 and J usage is TRBJ2-7; a possible D gene is TRBD1 (5 bases). Germline CDR1 and CDR2: MDHEN and SYDVKM. The CDR3 loop spans 17 amino acids. V was clipped by 5 bases and J by 2 bases, with 22 bases between them. The full variable domain, with the rest looked up from reference TRBV28 and TRBJ2-7, is DVKVTQSSRYLVKRTGEKVFLECVQDMDHENMFWYRQDPGLGLRLIYFSYDVKMKEKGDIPEGYSVSREKKERFSLILESASTNQTSMYLCASSPPVTDDSPYEQYFGPGTRLTVT.